One sample yielded the 5 T cell receptor beta chains listed below, sequenced in a study of identifying expanded T cells in peripheral blood. This table comes from immunoSEQ multiplex PCR, and its TCRdb copy is limited to in-frame clones, with some not included. The sample lists around 70,000 clones, 90% occurring once. Sequenced input: blood. These TCRs come from a person aged 18 to 69 in good health.

The chain's CDR3 is CASSLGRDRTDTQYF. The CDR3 region has the DNA TGCGCCAGCAGCTTGGGTAGGGATCGGACAGATACGCAGTATTTT. This chain uses TRBV5-1 with TRBJ2-3; no reliable D call. This CDR3 contains 15 residues. V was cut by 0 bases and J by 3 bases, with 11 bases left in between. Germline values: CDR1 SGHRS, CDR2 YFSETQ.

The chain recombines TRBV28 with TRBJ2-3; D is unclear. This CDR3 is built from 16 residues. V was shortened by 6 bases and J by 4 bases, with 20 bases between the two germline ends. Germline CDR1 MDHEN, CDR2 SYDVKM. The CDR3 loop reads CASSHDLHQTPDTQYF. The CDR3 DNA reads TGTGCCAGCAGCCATGACCTTCATCAAACCCCAGATACGCAGTATTTT. Based on the CDR3 plus reference TRBV28 and TRBJ2-3, the full variable domain is DVKVTQSSRYLVKRTGEKVFLECVQDMDHENMFWYRQDPGLGLRLIYFSYDVKMKEKGDIPEGYSVSREKKERFSLILESASTNQTSMYLCASSHDLHQTPDTQYFGPGTRLTVL.

The table lists this clone with a count of one. The chain is built from TRBV5-1 and TRBJ2-1, with 7 bases fitting TRBD1. The V segment lost 4 bases and the J segment 8 bases; nucleotides outside the gene matches: 6. Germline loops: CDR1 SGHRS, CDR2 YFSETQ. The CDR3 is 13 amino acids. This CDR3 is CASSLRGGDEQFF. For the CDR3, the DNA is TGCGCCAGCAGCCTAAGAGGGGGCGATGAGCAGTTCTTC.

This clone has more than one count but fewer than ten. The chain uses TRBV30 and TRBJ1-2; D might be TRBD1 (5 bases). The germline V and J ends were trimmed by 2 bases and 1 base, with 14 bases remaining between them. The CDR3 is made up of 15 amino acids. From germline, CDR1 is GTSNPN and CDR2 SVGIG (reference sequence). The CDR3 region is CAWSPRTSLNYGYTF. In DNA, the CDR3 is TGTGCCTGGAGTCCGCGGACATCGCTTAACTATGGCTACACCTTC.

This clone appeared once. The chain joins TRBV5-5 to TRBJ2-5; either TRBD1 or TRBD2 may fit D (6 bases each). Trimming cost V 0 bases and J 4 bases, with 13 bases left between them. There are 15 residues in the CDR3. Per germline, CDR1 SGHKS and CDR2 YYEKEE (reference sequence). As DNA, the CDR3 is TGTGCCAGCAGCTTGGACGGGGGCTCGGGAGAGACCCAGTACTTC. It codes for CASSLDGGSGETQYF.